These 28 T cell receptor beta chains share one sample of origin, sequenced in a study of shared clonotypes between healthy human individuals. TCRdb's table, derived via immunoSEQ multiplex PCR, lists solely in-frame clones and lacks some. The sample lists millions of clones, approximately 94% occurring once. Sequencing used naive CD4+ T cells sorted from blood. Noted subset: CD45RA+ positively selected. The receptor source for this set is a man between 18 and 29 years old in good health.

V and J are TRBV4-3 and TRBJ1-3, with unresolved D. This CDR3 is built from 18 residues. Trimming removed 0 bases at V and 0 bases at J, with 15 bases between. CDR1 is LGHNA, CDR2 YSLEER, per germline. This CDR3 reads CASSQDLLSEVSGNTIYF. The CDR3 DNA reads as TGCGCCAGCAGCCAAGATCTGCTTTCAGAGGTCTCTGGAAACACCATATATTTT.

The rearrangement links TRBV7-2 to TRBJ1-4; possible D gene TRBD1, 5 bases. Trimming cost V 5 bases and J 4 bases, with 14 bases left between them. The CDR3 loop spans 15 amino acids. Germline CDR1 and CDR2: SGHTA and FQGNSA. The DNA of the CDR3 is TGTGCCAGCAGCCTCTACCCCCAGGGTAATGAAAAACTGTTTTTT. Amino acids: CASSLYPQGNEKLFF.

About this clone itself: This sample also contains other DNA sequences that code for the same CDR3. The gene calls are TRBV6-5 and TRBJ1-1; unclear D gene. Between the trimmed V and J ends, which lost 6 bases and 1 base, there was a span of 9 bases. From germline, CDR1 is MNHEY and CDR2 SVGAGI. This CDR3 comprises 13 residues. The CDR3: CASSRAPNTEAFF. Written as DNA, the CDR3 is TGTGCCAGCAGCCGGGCCCCGAACACTGAAGCTTTCTTT.

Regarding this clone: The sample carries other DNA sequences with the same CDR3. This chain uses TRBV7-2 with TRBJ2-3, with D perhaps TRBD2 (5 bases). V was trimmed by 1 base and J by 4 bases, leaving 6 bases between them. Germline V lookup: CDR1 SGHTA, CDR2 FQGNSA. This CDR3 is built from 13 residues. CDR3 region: CASSLGAADTQYF. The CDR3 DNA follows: TGTGCCAGCAGCTTAGGAGCGGCAGATACGCAGTATTTT.

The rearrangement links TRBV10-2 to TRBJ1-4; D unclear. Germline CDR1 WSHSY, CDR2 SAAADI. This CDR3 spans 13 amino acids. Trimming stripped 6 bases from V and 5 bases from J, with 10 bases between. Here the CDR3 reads CASRGPGNEKLFF. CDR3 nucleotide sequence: TGCGCCAGCAGAGGTCCAGGAAATGAAAAACTGTTTTTT.

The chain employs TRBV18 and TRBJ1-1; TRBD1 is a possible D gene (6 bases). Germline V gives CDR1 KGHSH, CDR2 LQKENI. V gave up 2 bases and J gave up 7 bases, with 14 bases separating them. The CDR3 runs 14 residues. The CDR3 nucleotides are TGTGCCAGCTCACCATACGGGGGCGAGGGTGAAGCTTTCTTT. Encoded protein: CASSPYGGEGEAFF.

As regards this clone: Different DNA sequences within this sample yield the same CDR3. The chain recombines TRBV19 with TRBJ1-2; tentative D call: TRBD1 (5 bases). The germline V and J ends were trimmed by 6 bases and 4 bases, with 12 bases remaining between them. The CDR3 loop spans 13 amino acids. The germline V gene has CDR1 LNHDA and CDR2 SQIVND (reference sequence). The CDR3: CASSLGVGYGYTF. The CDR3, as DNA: TGTGCCAGTAGCCTAGGGGTAGGCTATGGCTACACCTTC.

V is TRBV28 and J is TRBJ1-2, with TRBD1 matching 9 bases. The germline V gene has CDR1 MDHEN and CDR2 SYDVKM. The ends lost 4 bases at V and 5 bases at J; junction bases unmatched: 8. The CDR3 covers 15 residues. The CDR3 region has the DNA TGTGCCAGCAGTTCGCAGGACAGGGGTGGGTATGGCTACACCTTC. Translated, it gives CASSSQDRGGYGYTF.

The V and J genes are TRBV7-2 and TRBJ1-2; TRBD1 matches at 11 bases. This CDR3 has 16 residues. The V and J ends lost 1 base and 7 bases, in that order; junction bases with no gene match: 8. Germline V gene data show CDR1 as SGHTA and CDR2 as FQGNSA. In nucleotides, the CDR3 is TGTGCCAGCAGCTTAGGGGGACAGGGGGTGTTGAGTGGCTACACCTTC. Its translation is CASSLGGQGVLSGYTF. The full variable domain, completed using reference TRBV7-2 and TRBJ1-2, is GAGVSQSPSNKVTEKGKDVELRCDPISGHTALYWYRQSLGQGLEFLIYFQGNSAPDKSGLPSDRFSAERTGGSVSTLTIQRTQQEDSAVYLCASSLGGQGVLSGYTFGSGTRLTVV.

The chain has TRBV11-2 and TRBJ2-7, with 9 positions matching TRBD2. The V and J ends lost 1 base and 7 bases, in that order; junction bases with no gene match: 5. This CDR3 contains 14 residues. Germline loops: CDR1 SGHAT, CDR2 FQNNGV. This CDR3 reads CASSLVAGGFEQYF. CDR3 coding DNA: TGTGCCAGCAGCTTAGTTGCGGGAGGGTTTGAGCAGTACTTC.

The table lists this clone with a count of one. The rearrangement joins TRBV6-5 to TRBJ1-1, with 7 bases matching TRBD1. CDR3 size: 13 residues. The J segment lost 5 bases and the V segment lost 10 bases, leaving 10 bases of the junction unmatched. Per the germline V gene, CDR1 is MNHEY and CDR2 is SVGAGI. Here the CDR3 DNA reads TGTGCCACCTATAGGACAGGAGGGACTGAAGCTTTCTTT. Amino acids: CATYRTGGTEAFF.

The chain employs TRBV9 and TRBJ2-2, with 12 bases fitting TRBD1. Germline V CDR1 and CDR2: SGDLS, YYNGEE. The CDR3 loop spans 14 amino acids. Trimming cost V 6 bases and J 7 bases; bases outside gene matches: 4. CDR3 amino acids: CASKGQGANGELFF. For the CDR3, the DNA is TGTGCCAGCAAGGGACAGGGGGCCAACGGGGAGCTGTTTTTT.

In DNA form, the CDR3 reads TGTGCCAGCAGCTTAGCCATCCCTTCGGTGGGAAATGAGCAGTTCTTC. Protein product: CASSLAIPSVGNEQFF. The chain employs TRBV7-2 and TRBJ2-1; D ambiguous. CDR1 and CDR2 from the germline V gene are SGHTA and FQGNSA. The CDR3 extends over 16 amino acids. V was cut by 0 bases and J by 7 bases, with 16 bases left in between.

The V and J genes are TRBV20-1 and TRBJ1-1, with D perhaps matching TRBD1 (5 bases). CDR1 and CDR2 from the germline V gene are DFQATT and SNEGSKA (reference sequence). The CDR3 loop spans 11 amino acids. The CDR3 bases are TGCAGATTCGACAGGAACACTGAAGCTTTCTTT. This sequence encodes CRFDRNTEAFF.

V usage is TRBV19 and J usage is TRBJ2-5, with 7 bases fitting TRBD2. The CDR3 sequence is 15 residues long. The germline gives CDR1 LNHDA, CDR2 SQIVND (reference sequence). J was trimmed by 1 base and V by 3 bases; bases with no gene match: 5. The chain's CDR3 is CASSIGLAVQETQYF. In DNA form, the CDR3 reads TGTGCCAGTAGTATCGGCCTAGCGGTCCAAGAGACCCAGTACTTC.

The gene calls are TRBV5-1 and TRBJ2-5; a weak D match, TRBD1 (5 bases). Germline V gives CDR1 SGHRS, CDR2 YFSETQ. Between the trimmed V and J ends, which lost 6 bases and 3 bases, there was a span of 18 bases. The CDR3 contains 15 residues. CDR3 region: CASTLAPRAKETQYF. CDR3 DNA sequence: TGCGCCAGCACCCTTGCGCCCAGGGCTAAAGAGACCCAGTACTTC.

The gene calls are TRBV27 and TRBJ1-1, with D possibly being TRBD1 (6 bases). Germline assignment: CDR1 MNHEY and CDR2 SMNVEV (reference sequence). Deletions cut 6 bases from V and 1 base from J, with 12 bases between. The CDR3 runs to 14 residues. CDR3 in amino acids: CASRPTGTNTEAFF. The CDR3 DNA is TGTGCCAGCAGGCCCACAGGGACGAACACTGAAGCTTTCTTT.

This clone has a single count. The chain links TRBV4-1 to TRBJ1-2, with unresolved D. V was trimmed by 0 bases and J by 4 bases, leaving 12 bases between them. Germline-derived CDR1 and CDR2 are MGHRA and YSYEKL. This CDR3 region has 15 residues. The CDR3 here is CASSQETVGPYGYTF. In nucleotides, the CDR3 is TGCGCCAGCAGCCAAGAAACCGTCGGGCCCTATGGCTACACCTTC.

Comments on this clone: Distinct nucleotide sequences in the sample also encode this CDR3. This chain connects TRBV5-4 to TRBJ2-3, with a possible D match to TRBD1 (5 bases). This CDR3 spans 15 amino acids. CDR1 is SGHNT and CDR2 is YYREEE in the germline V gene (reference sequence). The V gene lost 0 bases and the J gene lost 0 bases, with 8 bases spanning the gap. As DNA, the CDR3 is TGTGCCAGCAGCTTGGAAGGGGCAAGCACAGATACGCAGTATTTT. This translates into CASSLEGASTDTQYF.

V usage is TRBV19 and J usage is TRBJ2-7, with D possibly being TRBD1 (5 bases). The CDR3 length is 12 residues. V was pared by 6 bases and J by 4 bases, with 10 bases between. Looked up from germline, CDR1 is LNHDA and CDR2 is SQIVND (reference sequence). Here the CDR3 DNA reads TGTGCCAGTAGCCTCGACAGTTACGAGCAGTACTTC. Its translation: CASSLDSYEQYF.

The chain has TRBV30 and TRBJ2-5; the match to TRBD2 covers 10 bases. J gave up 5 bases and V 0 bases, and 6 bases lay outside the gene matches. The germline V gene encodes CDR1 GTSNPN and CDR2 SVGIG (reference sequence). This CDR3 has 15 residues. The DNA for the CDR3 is TGTGCCTGGAGTGTAGTGGGACTAGCGAGGGAGACCCAGTACTTC. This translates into CAWSVVGLARETQYF.

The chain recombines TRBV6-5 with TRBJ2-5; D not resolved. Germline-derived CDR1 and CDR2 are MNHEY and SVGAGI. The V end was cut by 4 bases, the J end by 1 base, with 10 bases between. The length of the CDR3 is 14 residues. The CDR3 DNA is TGTGCCAGCAGTTCGAGGTGGGTCCAAGAGACCCAGTACTTC. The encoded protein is CASSSRWVQETQYF.

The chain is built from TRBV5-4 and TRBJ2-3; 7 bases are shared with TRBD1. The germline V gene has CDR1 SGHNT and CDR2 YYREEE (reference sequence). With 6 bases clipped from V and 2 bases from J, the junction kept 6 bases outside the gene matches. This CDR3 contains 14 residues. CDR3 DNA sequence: TGTGCCAGCACCCCGGGACAGAACACAGATACGCAGTATTTT. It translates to CASTPGQNTDTQYF.

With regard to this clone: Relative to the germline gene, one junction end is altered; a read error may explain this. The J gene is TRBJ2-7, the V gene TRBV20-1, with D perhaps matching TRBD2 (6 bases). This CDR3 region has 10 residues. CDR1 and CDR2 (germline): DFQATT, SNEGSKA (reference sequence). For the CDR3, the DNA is TGCAGTGCTAGGTCTCGGAGGGCCGGCTTC. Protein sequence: CSARSRRAGF.

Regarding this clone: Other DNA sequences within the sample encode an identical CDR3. The CDR3 DNA reads as TGTGCCAGCAGTGAAGGTGTGATGAACACTGAAGCTTTCTTT. It codes for CASSEGVMNTEAFF. The chain combines TRBV9 with TRBJ1-1; D ambiguous. This CDR3 spans 14 amino acids. V was cut by 5 bases and J by 0 bases, with 11 bases left in between. The germline CDR1 and CDR2 sequences are SGDLS and YYNGEE.

The CDR3 loop reads CASRDSSYGYTF. CDR3 DNA sequence: TGTGCCAGCAGGGACTCGTCCTATGGCTACACCTTC. The chain recombines TRBV28 with TRBJ1-2; no clear D. Germline loops: CDR1 MDHEN, CDR2 SYDVKM. Trimming pared 6 bases from V and 4 bases from J, leaving 9 bases between. The CDR3 is 12 residues long.

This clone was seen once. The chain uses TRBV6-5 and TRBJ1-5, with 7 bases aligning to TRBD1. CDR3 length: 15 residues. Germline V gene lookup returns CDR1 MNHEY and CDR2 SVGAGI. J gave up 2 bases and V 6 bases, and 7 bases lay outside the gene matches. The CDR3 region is CASRLGQERNQPQHF. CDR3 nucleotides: TGTGCCAGCAGACTCGGACAGGAGCGCAATCAGCCCCAGCATTTT.

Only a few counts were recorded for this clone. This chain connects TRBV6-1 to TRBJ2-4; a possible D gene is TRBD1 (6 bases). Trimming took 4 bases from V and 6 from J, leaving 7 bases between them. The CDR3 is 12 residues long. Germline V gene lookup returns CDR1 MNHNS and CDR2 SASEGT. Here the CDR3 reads CASSADRNIQYF. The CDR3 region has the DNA TGTGCCAGCAGTGCGGACAGAAACATTCAGTACTTC.